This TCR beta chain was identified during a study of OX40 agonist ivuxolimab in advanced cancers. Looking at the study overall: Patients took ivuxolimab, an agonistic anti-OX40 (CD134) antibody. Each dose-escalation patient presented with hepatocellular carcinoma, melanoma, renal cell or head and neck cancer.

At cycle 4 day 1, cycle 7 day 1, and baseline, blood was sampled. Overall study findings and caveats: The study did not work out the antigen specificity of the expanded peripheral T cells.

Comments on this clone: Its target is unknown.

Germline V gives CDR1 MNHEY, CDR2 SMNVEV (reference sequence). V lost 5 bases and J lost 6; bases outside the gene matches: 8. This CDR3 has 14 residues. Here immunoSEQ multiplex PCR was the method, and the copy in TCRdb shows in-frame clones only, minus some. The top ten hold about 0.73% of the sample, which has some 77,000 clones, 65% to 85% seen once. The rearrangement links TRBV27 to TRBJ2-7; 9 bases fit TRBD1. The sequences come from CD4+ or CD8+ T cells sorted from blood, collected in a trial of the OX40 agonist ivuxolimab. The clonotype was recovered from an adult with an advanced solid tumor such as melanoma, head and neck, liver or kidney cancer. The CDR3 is CASSPGTGSPEQYF. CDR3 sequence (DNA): TGTGCCAGCAGTCCCGGGACAGGGAGTCCCGAGCAGTACTTC.